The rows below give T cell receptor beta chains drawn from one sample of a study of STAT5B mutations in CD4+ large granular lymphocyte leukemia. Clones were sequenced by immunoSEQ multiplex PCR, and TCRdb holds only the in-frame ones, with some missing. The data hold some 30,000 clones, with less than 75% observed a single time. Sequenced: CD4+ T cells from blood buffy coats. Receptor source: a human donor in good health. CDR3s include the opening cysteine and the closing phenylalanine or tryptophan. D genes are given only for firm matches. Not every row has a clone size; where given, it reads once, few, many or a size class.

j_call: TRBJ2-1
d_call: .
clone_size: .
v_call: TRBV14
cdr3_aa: CASSQDWNNEQFF
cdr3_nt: TGTGCCAGCAGCCAAGATTGGAACAATGAGCAGTTCTTC

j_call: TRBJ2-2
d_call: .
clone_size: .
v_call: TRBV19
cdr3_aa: CASRPGPGGELFF
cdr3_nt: TGTGCCAGTAGGCCGGGCCCGGGCGGGGAGCTGTTTTTT

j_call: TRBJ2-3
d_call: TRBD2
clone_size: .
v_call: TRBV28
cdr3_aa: CASIPLAGGLNTQYF
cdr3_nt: TGTGCCAGCATCCCGTTAGCGGGGGGGCTGAATACGCAGTATTTT

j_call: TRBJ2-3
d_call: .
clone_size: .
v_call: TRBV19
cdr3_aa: CASSIDPGGSTDTQYF
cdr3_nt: TGTGCCAGTAGTATAGATCCCGGGGGAAGCACAGATACGCAGTATTTT

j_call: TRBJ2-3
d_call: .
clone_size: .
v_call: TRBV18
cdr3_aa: CASSPPARRDTQYF
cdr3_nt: TGTGCCAGCTCACCACCGGCGCGGCGGGATACGCAGTATTTT

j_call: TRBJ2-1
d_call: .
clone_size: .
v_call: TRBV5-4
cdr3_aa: CASSLPLGPSSYNEQFF
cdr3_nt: TGTGCCAGCAGCCTTCCATTGGGCCCAAGCTCCTACAATGAGCAGTTCTTC

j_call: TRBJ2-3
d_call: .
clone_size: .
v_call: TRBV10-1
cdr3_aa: CASSEATDTQYF
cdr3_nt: TGCGCCAGCAGTGAGGCGACAGATACGCAGTATTTT

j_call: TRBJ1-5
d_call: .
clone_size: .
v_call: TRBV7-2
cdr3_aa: CASSLDFAQPQHF
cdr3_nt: TGTGCCAGCAGCTTAGATTTTGCTCAGCCCCAGCATTTT

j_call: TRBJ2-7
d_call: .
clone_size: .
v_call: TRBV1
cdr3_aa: CTSSPERQDEQYF
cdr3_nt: TGCACCAGCAGCCCGGAGAGACAGGACGAGCAGTACTTC

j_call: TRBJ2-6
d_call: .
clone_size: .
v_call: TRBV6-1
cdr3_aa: CASRARGSGANVLTF
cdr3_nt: TGTGCCAGCAGAGCCAGGGGATCTGGGGCCAACGTCCTGACTTTC

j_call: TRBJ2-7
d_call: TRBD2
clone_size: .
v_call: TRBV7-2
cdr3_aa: CASSRTSGNFYEQYF
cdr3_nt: TGTGCCAGCAGCCGGACTAGCGGAAACTTCTACGAGCAGTACTTC

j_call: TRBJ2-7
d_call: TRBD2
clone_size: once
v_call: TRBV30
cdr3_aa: CAWRGLAGGFYEQYF
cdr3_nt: TGTGCCTGGAGAGGGCTAGCGGGGGGTTTCTACGAGCAGTACTTC

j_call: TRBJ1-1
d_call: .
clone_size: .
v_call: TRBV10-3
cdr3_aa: CAIRDAGRNTEAFF
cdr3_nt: TGTGCCATCAGGGATGCGGGACGGAACACTGAAGCTTTCTTT

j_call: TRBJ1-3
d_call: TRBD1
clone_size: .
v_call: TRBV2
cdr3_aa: CASSEGGGPGNTIYF
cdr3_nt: TGTGCCAGCAGTGAAGGAGGGGGCCCTGGAAACACCATATATTTT

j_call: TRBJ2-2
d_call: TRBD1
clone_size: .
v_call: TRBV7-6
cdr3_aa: CASSSGQGGTGELFF
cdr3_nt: TGTGCCAGCAGCTCAGGACAGGGTGGCACCGGGGAGCTGTTTTTT

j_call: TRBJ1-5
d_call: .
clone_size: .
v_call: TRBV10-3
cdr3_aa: CAISEATTGSSNQPQHF
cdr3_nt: TGTGCCATCAGTGAGGCAACTACAGGGTCTAGCAATCAGCCCCAGCATTTT

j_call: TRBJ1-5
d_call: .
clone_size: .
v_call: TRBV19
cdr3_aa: CASSPPAVSNQPQHF
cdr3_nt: TGTGCCAGTAGTCCCCCCGCAGTTAGCAATCAGCCCCAGCATTTT

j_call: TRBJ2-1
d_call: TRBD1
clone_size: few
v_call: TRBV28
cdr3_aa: CASSLTTGTGYYNEQFF
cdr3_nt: TGTGCCAGCAGTTTGACGACCGGGACAGGGTACTACAATGAGCAGTTCTTC

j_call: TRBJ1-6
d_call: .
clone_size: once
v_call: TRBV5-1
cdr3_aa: CASSLEPAGNSPLHF
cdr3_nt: TGCGCCAGCAGCTTGGAACCGGCCGGTAATTCACCCCTCCACTTT

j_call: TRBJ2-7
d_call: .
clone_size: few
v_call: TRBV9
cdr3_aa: CASSADPRGAGNEQYF
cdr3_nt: TGTGCCAGCAGCGCGGACCCCAGGGGGGCAGGGAACGAGCAGTACTTC

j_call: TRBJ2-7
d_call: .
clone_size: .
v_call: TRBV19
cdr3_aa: CASSMTGAAYEQYF
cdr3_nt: TGTGCCAGTAGTATGACGGGGGCAGCCTACGAGCAGTACTTC

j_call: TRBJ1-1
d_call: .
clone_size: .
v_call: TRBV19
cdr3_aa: CASSEYTEAFF
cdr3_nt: TGTGCCAGTAGTGAATACACTGAAGCTTTCTTT

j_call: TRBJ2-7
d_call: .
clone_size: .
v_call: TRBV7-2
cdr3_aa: CASSPMGEQYF
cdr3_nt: TGTGCCAGCAGCCCGATGGGCGAGCAGTACTTC

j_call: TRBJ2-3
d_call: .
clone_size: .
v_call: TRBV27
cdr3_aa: CATRGRAISPDTQYF
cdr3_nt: TGTGCCACCCGAGGTAGGGCTATAAGCCCAGATACGCAGTATTTT

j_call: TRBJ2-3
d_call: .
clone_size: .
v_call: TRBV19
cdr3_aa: CASSMGLSTDTQYF
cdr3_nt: TGTGCCAGTAGTATGGGACTCTCCACGGATACGCAGTATTTT

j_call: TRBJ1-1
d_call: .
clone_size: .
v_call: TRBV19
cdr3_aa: CASSFPVAGTEAFF
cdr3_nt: TGTGCCAGTAGTTTCCCAGTGGCGGGCACTGAAGCTTTCTTT

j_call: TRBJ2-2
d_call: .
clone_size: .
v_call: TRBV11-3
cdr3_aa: CASSLVWQGEVTGELFF
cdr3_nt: TGTGCCAGCAGCTTAGTATGGCAGGGAGAGGTCACCGGGGAGCTGTTTTTT

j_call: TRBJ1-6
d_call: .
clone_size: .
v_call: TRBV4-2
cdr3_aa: CASSQDPQGSSYNSPLHF
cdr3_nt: TGTGCCAGCAGCCAAGACCCACAGGGCTCGTCCTATAATTCACCCCTCCACTTT

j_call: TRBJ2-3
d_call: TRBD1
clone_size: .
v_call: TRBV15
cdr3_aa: CATSSTTGDHSTDTQYF
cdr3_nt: TGTGCCACCAGCAGTACTACAGGGGACCATAGCACAGATACGCAGTATTTT

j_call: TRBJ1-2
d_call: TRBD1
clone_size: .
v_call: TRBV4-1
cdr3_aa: CASSHRNPTGPFGGYTF
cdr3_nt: TGCGCCAGCAGCCACCGAAACCCGACAGGGCCTTTTGGTGGCTACACCTTC

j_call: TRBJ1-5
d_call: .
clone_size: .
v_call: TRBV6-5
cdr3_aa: CASSTSRGGNQPQHF
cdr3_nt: TGTGCCAGCAGTACCTCCCGGGGTGGTAATCAGCCCCAGCATTTT

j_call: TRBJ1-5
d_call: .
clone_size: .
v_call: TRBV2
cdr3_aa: CASSPTGGNQPQHF
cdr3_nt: TGTGCCAGCAGTCCGACAGGAGGTAATCAGCCCCAGCATTTT

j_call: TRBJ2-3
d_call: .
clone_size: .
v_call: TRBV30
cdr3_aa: CAWIRGLADTQYF
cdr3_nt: TGTGCCTGGATCCGGGGTTTGGCAGATACGCAGTATTTT

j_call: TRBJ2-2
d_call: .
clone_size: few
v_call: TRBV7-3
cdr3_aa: CASSLTRDGELFF
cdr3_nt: TGTGCCAGCAGCTTAACCAGGGACGGGGAGCTGTTTTTT

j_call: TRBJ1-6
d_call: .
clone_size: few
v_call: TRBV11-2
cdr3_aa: CASSLQSGSGSYNSPLHF
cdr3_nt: TGTGCCAGCAGCTTACAATCCGGGAGTGGGTCCTATAATTCACCCCTCCACTTT

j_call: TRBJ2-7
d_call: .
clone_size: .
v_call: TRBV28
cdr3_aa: CASSLGKYEQYF
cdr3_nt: TGTGCCAGCAGTTTAGGAAAATACGAGCAGTACTTC

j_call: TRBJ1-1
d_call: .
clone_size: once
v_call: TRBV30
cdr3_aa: CAWSLNTEAFF
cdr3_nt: TGTGCCTGGAGTCTGAACACTGAAGCTTTCTTT

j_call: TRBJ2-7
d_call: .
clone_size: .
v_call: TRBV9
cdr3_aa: CASSVGGPGKQYF
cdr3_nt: TGTGCCAGCAGCGTAGGGGGGCCGGGGAAGCAGTACTTC

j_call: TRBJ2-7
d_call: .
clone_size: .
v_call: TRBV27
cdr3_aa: CASSQRGPGYEQYF
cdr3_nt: TGTGCCAGCAGCCAAAGGGGACCCGGATACGAGCAGTACTTC

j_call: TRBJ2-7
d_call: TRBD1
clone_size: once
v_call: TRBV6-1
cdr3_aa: CATFRDSPPYEQYF
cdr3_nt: TGTGCCACCTTCCGGGACAGTCCTCCCTACGAGCAGTACTTC

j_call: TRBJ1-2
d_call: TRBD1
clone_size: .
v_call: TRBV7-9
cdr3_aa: CASSPTDRGYGYTF
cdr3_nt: TGTGCCAGCAGCCCCACCGACAGGGGATATGGCTACACCTTC

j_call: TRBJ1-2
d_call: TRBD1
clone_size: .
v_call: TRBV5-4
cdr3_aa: CASSMDRANYGYTF
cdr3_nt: TGTGCCAGCAGCATGGACAGGGCAAACTATGGCTACACCTTC

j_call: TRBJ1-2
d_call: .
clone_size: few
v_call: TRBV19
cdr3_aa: CATLVAGQGYYGYTF
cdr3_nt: TGTGCCACCTTAGTAGCCGGGCAGGGCTACTATGGCTACACCTTC

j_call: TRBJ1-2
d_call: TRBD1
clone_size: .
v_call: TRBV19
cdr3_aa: CASSATGTGTNYGYTF
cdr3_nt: TGTGCCAGTAGTGCAACCGGGACAGGGACTAACTATGGCTACACCTTC

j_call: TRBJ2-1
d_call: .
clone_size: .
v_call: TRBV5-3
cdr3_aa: CARSPGSCQFF
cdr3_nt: TGTGCCAGAAGCCCTGGATCTTGTCAGTTCTTC

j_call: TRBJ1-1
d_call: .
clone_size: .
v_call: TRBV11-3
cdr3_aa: CASSLDPFGTEAFF
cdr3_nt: TGTGCCAGCAGCTTAGATCCATTTGGCACTGAAGCTTTCTTT

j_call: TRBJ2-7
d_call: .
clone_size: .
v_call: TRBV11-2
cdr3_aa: CASSSLNEQYF
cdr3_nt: TGTGCCAGCAGCTCCCTCAACGAGCAGTACTTC

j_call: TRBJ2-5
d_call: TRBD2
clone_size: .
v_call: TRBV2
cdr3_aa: CASSESLAGATGTQYF
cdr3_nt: TGTGCCAGCAGTGAATCTCTAGCGGGGGCCACTGGGACCCAGTACTTC

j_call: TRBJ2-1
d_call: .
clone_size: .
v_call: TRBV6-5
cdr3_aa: CASSYVSTLDEQFF
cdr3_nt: TGTGCCAGCAGTTACGTTTCGACCCTCGATGAGCAGTTCTTC

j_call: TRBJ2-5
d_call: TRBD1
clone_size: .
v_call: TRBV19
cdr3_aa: CASSIYRGVGETQYF
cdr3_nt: TGTGCCAGTAGTATTTACAGGGGAGTCGGTGAGACCCAGTACTTC

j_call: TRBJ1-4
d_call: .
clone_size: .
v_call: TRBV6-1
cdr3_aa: CASSEIRNEKLFF
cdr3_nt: TGTGCCAGCAGTGAAATACGAAATGAAAAACTGTTTTTT

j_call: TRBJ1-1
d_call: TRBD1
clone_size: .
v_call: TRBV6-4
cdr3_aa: CASKGQLRTNTEAFF
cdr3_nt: TGTGCCAGCAAGGGACAGCTTCGAACGAACACTGAAGCTTTCTTT